One TCR beta chain is described in this entry. The antigen is undetermined. The germline CDR1 and CDR2 sequences are DFQATT and SNEGSKA (reference sequence). The V gene lost 5 bases and the J gene lost 0 bases, with 5 bases spanning the gap. This CDR3 has 11 amino acids. Time point here: week 11, during vaccination. What each vaccine dose contained was 300 ug of mutant IDH1 20-mer peptide, accompanied by topical imiquimod. Each donor presented with a new WHO grade 3 or 4 astrocytoma that tested IDH1-mutant and showed ATRX loss. Repertoires were generated with immunoSEQ multiplex PCR, while TCRdb's copy carries only in-frame clones and drops some. This repertoire shows about 64,000 clones, approximately 84% found once; its top ten account for around 8.3%. The data are from a study of a mutant IDH1 vaccine in newly diagnosed glioma. Across the study: The initiation of vaccination occurred 4-6 weeks after radiotherapy alone, or with temozolomide cycles. Most patients had received both radiotherapy and temozolomide, the prior options being radiotherapy, temozolomide, or both.

The sequences come from PBMCs, collected from a glioma patient whose treatment included an IDH1 peptide vaccine. The rearrangement joins TRBV20-1 to TRBJ2-7, with no clear D. This TCR was recovered from a woman in her forties or fifties with glioma. CDR3: CSAGDSYEQYF. CDR3 coding DNA: TGCAGTGCTGGGGACTCCTACGAGCAGTACTTC.